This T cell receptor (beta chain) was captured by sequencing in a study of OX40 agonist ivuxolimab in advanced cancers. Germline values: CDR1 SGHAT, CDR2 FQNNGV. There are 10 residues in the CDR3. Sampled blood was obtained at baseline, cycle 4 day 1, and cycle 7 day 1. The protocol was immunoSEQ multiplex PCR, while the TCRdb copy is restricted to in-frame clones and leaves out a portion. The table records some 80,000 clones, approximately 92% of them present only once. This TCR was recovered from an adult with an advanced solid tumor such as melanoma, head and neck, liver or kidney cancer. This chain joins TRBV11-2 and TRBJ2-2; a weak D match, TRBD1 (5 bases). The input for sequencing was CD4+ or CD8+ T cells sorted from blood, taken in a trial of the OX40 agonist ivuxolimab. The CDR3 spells CATTDMELFF. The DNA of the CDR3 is TGTGCTACAACGGACATGGAGCTGTTTTTT.